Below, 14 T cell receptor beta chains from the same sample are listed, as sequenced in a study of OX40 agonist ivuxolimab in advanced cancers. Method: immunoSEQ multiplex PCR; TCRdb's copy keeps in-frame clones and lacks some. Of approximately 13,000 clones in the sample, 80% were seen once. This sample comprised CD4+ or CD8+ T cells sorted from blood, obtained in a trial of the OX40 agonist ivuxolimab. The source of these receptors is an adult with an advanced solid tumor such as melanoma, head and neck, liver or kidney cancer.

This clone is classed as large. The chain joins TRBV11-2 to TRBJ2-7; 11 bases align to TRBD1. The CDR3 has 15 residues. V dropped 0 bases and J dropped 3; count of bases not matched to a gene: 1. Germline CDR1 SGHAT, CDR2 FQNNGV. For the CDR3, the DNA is TGTGCCAGCAGCTTAGATGGGACAGGGGGCTACGAGCAGTACTTC. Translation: CASSLDGTGGYEQYF.

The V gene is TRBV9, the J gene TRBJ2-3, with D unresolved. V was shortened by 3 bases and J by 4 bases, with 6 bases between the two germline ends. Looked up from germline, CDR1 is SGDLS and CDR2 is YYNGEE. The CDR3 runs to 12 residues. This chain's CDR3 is CASSASADTQYF. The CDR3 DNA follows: TGTGCCAGCAGCGCAAGCGCAGATACGCAGTATTTT.

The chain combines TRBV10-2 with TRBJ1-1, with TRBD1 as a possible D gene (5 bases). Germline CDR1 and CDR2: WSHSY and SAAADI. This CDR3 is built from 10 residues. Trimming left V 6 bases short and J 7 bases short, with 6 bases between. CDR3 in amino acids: CASRQGEAFF. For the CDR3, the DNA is TGCGCCAGCAGGCAGGGTGAAGCTTTCTTT.

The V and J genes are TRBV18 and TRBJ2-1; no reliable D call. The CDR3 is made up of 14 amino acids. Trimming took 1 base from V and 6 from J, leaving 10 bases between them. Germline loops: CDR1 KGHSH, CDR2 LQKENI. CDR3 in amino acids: CASSPQLTTNEQFF. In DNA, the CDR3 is TGTGCCAGCTCACCACAATTGACAACCAATGAGCAGTTCTTC.

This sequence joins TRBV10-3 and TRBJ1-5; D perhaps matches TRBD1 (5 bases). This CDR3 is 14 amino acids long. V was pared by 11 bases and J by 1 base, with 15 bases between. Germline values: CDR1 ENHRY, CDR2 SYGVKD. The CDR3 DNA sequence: TGTGCCTCCAATACTCGGGACAGCAATCAGCCCCAGCATTTT. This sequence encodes CASNTRDSNQPQHF.

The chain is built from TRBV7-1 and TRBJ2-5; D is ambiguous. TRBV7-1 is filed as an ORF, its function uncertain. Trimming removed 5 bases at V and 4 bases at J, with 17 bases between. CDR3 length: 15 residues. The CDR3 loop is CASSQVGQNAETQYF. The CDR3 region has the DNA TGTGCCAGCAGCCAAGTGGGTCAAAACGCAGAGACCCAGTACTTC.

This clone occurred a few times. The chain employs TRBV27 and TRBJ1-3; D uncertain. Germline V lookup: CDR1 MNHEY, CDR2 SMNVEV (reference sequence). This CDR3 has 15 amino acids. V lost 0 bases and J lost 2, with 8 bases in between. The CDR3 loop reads CASSLSRAAGNTIYF. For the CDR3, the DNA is TGTGCCAGCAGTTTATCGCGGGCGGCTGGAAACACCATATATTTT.

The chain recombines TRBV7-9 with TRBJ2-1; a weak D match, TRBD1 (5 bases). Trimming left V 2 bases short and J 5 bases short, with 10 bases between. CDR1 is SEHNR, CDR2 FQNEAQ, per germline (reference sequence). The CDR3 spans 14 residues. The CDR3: CASSLPQGNNEQFF. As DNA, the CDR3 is TGTGCCAGCAGCTTACCCCAGGGCAACAATGAGCAGTTCTTC.

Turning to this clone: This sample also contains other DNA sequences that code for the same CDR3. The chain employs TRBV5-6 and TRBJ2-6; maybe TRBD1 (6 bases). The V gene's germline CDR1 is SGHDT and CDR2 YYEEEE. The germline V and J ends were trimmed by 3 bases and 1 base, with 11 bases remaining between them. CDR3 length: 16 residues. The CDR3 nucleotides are TGTGCCAGCAGCTCGGCAGGGGTTTCTGGGGCCAACGTCCTGACTTTC. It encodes CASSSAGVSGANVLTF.

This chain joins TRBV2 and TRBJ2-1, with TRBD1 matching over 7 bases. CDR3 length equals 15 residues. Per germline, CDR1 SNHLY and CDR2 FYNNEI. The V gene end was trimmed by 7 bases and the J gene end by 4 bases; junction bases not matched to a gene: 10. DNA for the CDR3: TGTGCCAGCACCCCACCGGGACAGATTTACAATGAGCAGTTCTTC. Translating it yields CASTPPGQIYNEQFF.

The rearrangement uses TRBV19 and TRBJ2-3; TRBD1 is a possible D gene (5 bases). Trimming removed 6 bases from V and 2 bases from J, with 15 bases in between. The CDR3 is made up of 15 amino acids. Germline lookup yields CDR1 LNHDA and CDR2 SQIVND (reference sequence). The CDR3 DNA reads TGTGCCAGTAGATTAGGGGTCCATGTCACAGATACGCAGTATTTT. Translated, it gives CASRLGVHVTDTQYF.

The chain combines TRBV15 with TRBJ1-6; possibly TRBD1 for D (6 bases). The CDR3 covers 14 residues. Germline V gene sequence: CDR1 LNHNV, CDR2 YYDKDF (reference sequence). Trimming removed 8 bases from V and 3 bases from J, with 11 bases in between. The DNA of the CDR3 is TGTGCCACCGGCAAGGGGGACTATAATTCACCCCTCCACTTT. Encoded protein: CATGKGDYNSPLHF.

CDR3 nucleotides: TGTGCCAGCAGCGGAAACAGGGTTGACAATGAGCAGTTCTTC. Its translation: CASSGNRVDNEQFF. V usage is TRBV5-6 and J usage is TRBJ2-1, with D possibly matching TRBD1 (6 bases). V lost 4 bases to trimming and J lost 5 bases, with 13 bases between them. The germline V gene encodes CDR1 SGHDT and CDR2 YYEEEE. The CDR3 is 14 residues long.

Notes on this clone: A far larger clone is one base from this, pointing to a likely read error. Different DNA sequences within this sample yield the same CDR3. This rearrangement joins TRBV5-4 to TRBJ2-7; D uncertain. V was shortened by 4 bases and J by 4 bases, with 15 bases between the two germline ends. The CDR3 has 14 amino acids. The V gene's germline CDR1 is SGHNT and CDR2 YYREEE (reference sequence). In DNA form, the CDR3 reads TGTGCCAGCAGCCAAGAAGACAACTCGTACGAGCAGTACTTC. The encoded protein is CASSQEDNSYEQYF. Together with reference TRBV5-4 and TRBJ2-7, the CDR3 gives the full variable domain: ETGVTQSPTHLIKTRGQQVTLRCSSQSGHNTVSWYQQALGQGPQFIFQYYREEENGRGNFPPRFSGLQFPNYSSELNVNALELDDSALYLCASSQEDNSYEQYFGPGTRLTVT.